The sequence of this TCR beta chain was determined in a study of blood T cell repertoires in COVID-19. Across the whole study: Donors in the United States, Italy and Spain gave samples during acute or convalescent COVID-19. PBMCs, B-cell-depleted T cells, or T cells were the source of the cDNA or gDNA that made up the material.

As processed by the authors: By means of reference gene primer amplification, nucleated cell counts were estimated. Profiled with immunoSEQ multiplex PCR; TCRdb holds only in-frame clones, not every one. V and J calls and clone size are as listed in that table; D and trimming were resolved from the DNA. The profile shows 200,000 or so clones, 89% of them singletons. Germline CDR1 and CDR2: MNHEY and SMNVEV (reference sequence). This CDR3 is built from 15 residues. V lost 4 bases and J 4 bases, leaving 16 bases between the germline ends. This TCR was recovered from a man in his 60s who had recovered from COVID-19. The sequencing input was peripheral blood. The chain couples TRBV27 to TRBJ1-2; TRBD1 is a possible D gene (6 bases). The CDR3 region is CASSSAGQQFYGYTF. Here the CDR3 DNA reads TGTGCCAGCAGTTCCGCCGGACAGCAGTTCTATGGCTACACCTTC.